This record looks at one T cell receptor beta chain sequence and its context. As yet, its antigen is unknown. The data derive from a study of beta chain features in type 1 diabetes. Looking at the study overall: Patients and healthy donors were similar in age, gender and cell yields. Study results and caveats: Amplification by PCR could prefer shorter templates, with the same effect in patients and controls. In type 1 diabetes patients, VDJ junctions had fewer insertions; deletions at these junctions were more frequent. Patients showed naive, central memory and Treg TCRB repertoires that appeared more similar than those of healthy donors.

The CDR3 spans 14 residues. V lost 7 bases and J lost 4, with 17 bases in between. Germline V lookup: CDR1 SQVTM, CDR2 ANQGSEA. Investigators reverse transcribed all isolated RNA, so they sequenced expressed TCRB transcripts. Clones were sequenced by immunoSEQ multiplex PCR, and TCRdb holds only the in-frame ones, with some missing. The repertoire consists of about 320,000 clones, with 13% to 15% occurring once and the leading ten covering approximately 6.7%. This clonotype was obtained from a man aged 30 to 45 in good health. The sequenced material came from central memory CD4+ T cells from blood. The chain carries TRBV29-1 and TRBJ2-1; possibly TRBD2 for D (5 bases). This CDR3 is CSAHGASGYNEQFF. Here the CDR3 DNA reads TGCAGCGCTCATGGAGCGAGCGGATACAATGAGCAGTTCTTC.